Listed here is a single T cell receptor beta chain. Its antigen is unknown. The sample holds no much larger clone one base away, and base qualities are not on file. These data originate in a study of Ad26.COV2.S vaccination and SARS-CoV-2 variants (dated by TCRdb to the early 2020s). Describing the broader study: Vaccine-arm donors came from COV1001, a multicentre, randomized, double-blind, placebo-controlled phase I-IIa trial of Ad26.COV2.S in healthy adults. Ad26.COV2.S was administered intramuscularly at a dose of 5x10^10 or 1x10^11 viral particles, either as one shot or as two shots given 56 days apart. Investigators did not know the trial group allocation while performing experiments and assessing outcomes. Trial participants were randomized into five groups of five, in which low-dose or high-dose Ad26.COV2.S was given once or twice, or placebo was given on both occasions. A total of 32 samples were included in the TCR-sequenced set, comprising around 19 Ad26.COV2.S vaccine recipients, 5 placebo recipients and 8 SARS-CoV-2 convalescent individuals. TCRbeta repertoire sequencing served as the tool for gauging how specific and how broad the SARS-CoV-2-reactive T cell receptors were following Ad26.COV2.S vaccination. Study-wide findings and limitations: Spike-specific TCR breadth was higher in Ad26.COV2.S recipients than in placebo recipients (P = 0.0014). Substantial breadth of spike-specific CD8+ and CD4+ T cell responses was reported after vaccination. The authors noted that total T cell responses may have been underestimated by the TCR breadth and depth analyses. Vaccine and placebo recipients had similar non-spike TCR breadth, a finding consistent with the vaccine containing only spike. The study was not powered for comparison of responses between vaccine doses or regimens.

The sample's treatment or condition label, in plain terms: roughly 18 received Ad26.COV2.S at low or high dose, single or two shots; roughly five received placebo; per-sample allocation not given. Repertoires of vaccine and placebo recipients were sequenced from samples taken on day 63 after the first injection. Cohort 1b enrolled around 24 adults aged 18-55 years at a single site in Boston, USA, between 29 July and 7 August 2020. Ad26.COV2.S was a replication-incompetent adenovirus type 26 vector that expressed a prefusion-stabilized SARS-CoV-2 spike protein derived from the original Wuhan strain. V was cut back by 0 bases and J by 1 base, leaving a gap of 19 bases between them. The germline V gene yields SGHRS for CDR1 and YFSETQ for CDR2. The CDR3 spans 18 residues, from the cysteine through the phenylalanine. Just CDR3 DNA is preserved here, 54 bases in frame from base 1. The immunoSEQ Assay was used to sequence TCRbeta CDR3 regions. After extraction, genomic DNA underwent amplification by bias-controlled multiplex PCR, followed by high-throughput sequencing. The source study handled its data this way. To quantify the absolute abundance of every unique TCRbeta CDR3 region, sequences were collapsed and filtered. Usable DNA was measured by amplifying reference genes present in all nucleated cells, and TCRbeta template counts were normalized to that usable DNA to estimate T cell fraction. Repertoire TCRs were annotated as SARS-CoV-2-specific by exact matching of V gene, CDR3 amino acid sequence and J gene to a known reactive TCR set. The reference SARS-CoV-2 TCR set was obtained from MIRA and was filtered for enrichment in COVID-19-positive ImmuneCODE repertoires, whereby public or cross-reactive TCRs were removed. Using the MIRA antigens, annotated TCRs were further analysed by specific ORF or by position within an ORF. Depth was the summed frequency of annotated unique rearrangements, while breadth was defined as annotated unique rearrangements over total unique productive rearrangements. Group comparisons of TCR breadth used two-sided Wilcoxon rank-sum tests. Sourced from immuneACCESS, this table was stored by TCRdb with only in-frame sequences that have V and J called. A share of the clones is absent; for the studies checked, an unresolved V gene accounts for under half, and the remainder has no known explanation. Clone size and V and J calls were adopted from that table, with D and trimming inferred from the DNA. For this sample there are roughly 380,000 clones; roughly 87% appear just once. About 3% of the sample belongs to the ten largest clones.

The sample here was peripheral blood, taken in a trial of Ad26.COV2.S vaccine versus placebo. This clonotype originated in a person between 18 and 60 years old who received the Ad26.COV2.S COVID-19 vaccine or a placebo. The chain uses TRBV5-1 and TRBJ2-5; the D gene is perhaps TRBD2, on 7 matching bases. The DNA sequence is TGCGCCAGCAGCTTGGCCACCAGGGCGGGGGCGCTCCAAGAGACCCAGTACTTC. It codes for CASSLATRAGALQETQYF.